This TCR beta chain was captured by sequencing in a study of cytomegalovirus exposure and HLA in healthy donors. Study context: The roughly 110 validation repertoires were reported in a later analysis to have been generated on the same platform as the 500 to 700 first-cohort repertoires.

The CDR3 consists of 13 residues. The V segment lost 3 bases and the J segment 6 bases; nucleotides outside the gene matches: 0. Germline CDR1 and CDR2: MNHNS and SASEGT. Broader study findings: The authors enumerated over 150 TCR beta chains as linked to cytomegalovirus.

TCRdb keeps only in-frame clones here, not all; method: immunoSEQ multiplex PCR. The repertoire includes almost 200,000 clones, 81% of them detected once, and roughly 1.2% sits in the top ten. A few counts support this clone. Antigen unknown. The chain links TRBV6-1 to TRBJ1-5; 9 bases are shared with TRBD1. Sequenced material: PBMCs. The sequence came from a woman in her twenties or thirties in good health and CMV-seronegative. CDR3 nucleotides: TGTGCCAGCAGTGAGGACAGGGGTCAGCCCCAGCATTTT. It yields the protein CASSEDRGQPQHF.